These 18 T cell receptor beta chains originate from one sample sequenced in a study of blood T cells in healthy people across ages. Next came a second PCR, run for about 7 to 12 cycles, which used a sample-barcoded 5' primer along with a J-beta primer mix. One entry per CDR3 protein, called by TCRdb with MiXCR from the 5' RACE reads. This repertoire shows approximately 960,000 distinct CDR3 sequences, 25% to 30% found once; its top ten account for around 9.6%. In addition, the sample was reused for a study of T cells of mothers and their children.

The specimen sequenced was blood. The source is a woman in her thirties or forties in good health.

This clonotype was observed many times. The chain is built from TRBV6-5 and TRBJ2-4; TRBD1 or TRBD2 may be the D gene (5 bases each). Germline values: CDR1 MNHEY, CDR2 SVGAGI. V dropped 5 bases and J dropped 1 base, with 12 bases sitting between them. There are 15 residues in the CDR3. DNA for the CDR3: TGTGCCAGCAGTCCAGGGAGCCTCGCCAAAAACATTCAGTACTTC. This gives the protein CASSPGSLAKNIQYF.

This clonotype was seen at least ten times. J is TRBJ2-3 and V is TRBV7-3; D possibly corresponds to TRBD1 (5 bases). Trimming took 4 bases from V and 1 from J, leaving 12 bases between them. Germline loops: CDR1 SGHTA, CDR2 FQGTGA. CDR3 size: 15 residues. The CDR3 sequence is CASSSQGFGTDTQYF. The CDR3, as DNA: TGTGCCAGCAGCTCTCAGGGATTTGGCACAGATACGCAGTATTTT.

This sequence joins TRBV10-3 and TRBJ1-2, with TRBD1 matching 9 bases. J lost 4 bases, V lost 3 bases, and 3 bases had no gene match. The germline V gene has CDR1 ENHRY and CDR2 SYGVKD. This CDR3 contains 14 residues. DNA of the CDR3: TGTGCCATCAGTGACAAGGGACAGGGCTATGGCTACACCTTC. Its translation is CAISDKGQGYGYTF.

At least ten counts were recorded for this clonotype. This sequence joins TRBV4-1 and TRBJ1-5, with 7 bases that match TRBD1. With 0 bases clipped from V and 3 bases from J, the junction kept 2 bases outside the gene matches. Germline loops: CDR1 MGHRA, CDR2 YSYEKL. CDR3 length: 15 residues. The CDR3 nucleotides are TGCGCCAGCAGCCAAGAGGGACAGCTCAATCAGCCCCAGCATTTT. It yields the protein CASSQEGQLNQPQHF.

Ten or more counts support this clonotype. The CDR3 DNA is TGTGCCAGTCGCGGACAGGGGGACGAGCAGTACTTC. It yields the protein CASRGQGDEQYF. The chain links TRBV12-3 or TRBV12-4 to TRBJ2-7; 10 nucleotides match TRBD1. The V and J ends lost 9 bases and 5 bases, in that order; junction bases with no gene match: 4. The CDR3 sequence is 12 residues long.

This clonotype has a handful of counts. CDR3 sequence (DNA): TGCGCCAGCAGCTTGGGACCGGGGTATAGCAATCAGCCCCAGCATTTT. Its protein product is CASSLGPGYSNQPQHF. V and J are TRBV5-1 and TRBJ1-5; D ambiguous. Trimming pared 0 bases from V and 0 bases from J, leaving 10 bases between. CDR1 is SGHRS, CDR2 YFSETQ, per germline. This CDR3 comprises 16 residues.

J is TRBJ1-2 and V is TRBV4-3; D is perhaps TRBD1 (5 bases). Trimming pared 1 base from V and 5 bases from J, leaving 17 bases between. CDR3 length: 16 residues. Germline assignment: CDR1 LGHNA and CDR2 YSLEER. The CDR3 spells CASSQAGGLSKYGYTF. The CDR3 nucleotides are TGCGCCAGCAGCCAAGCCGGGGGACTTAGCAAATATGGCTACACCTTC.

The chain uses TRBV5-1 and TRBJ2-3, with TRBD2 as a possible D gene (5 bases). This CDR3 comprises 17 residues. The V end was cut by 0 bases, the J end by 0 bases, with 14 bases between. Germline V lookup: CDR1 SGHRS, CDR2 YFSETQ. The CDR3 region has the DNA TGCGCCAGCAGCTTGGCTGTACAGACTACTAGCACAGATACGCAGTATTTT. This encodes CASSLAVQTTSTDTQYF.

This clonotype has just a few counts. Here the CDR3 reads CASSKATEQGRRTYEQYF. The CDR3 DNA sequence: TGTGCCAGCAGCAAAGCGACTGAACAGGGGAGAAGGACCTACGAGCAGTACTTC. The rearrangement links TRBV21-1 to TRBJ2-7; TRBD1 is taken as the D call from the table, unchecked against the DNA. TRBV21-1 is a documented pseudogene. There are 18 residues in the CDR3.

In this sample, this clonotype turned up a few times. The gene calls are TRBV20-1 and TRBJ1-2; TRBD1 agrees at 8 bases. Germline V gene lookup returns CDR1 DFQATT and CDR2 SNEGSKA (reference sequence). The V gene end was trimmed by 6 bases and the J gene end by 4 bases; junction bases not matched to a gene: 4. The CDR3 is 12 amino acids. CDR3 loop: CSAPDRAYGYTF. In nucleotides, the CDR3 is TGCAGTGCCCCGGACAGGGCCTATGGCTACACCTTC.

This clonotype appeared a few times. The chain has TRBV20-1 and TRBJ1-2, with a tentative D call TRBD1 (5 bases). The V end lost 4 bases, the J end lost 3 bases, and 21 bases lay between the germline ends. CDR3 length: 16 residues. Looked up from germline, CDR1 is DFQATT and CDR2 is SNEGSKA (reference sequence). The CDR3: CSAKSAPGGGYYGYTF. For the CDR3, the DNA is TGCAGTGCTAAGTCCGCCCCAGGTGGGGGGTACTATGGCTACACCTTC.

V and J are TRBV9 and TRBJ2-7, with TRBD1 matching 8 bases. Germline values: CDR1 SGDLS, CDR2 YYNGEE. V lost 3 bases and J lost 9; bases outside the gene matches: 11. CDR3 length: 14 residues. The CDR3 sequence is CASSAGQVSVGQYF. The CDR3 DNA reads as TGTGCCAGCAGCGCGGGACAGGTCTCGGTCGGGCAGTACTTC.

The table lists this clonotype with a few counts. Being one base from a much bigger clone, this may be a read error. The V gene is TRBV9, the J gene TRBJ2-7; 10 bases agree with TRBD1. From germline, CDR1 is SGDLS and CDR2 YYNGEE. The CDR3 consists of 15 residues. With 3 bases clipped from V and 5 bases from J, the junction kept 8 bases outside the gene matches. Here the CDR3 DNA reads TGTGCCAGCAGCGAGGGACAGGGGTATTGCCACGAGCAGTACTTC. This sequence encodes CASSEGQGYCHEQYF.

This clonotype showed up just a few times. The V gene is TRBV25-1, the J gene TRBJ1-6; D uncertain. CDR3 length equals 14 residues. CDR1 and CDR2 from the germline V gene are MGHDK and SYGVNS. V was shortened by 3 bases and J by 10 bases, with 13 bases between the two germline ends. The CDR3 sequence: CASSEGQRRSPLHF. The DNA of the CDR3 is TGTGCCAGCAGTGAGGGCCAGCGTAGATCACCCCTCCACTTT.

The chain couples TRBV10-3 to TRBJ1-2, with D tentatively TRBD1 (5 bases). Deletions cut 4 bases from V and 10 bases from J, with 13 bases between. Per the germline V gene, CDR1 is ENHRY and CDR2 is SYGVKD. CDR3 length equals 12 residues. The CDR3 coding sequence is TGTGCCATCAGTGGGGCCGGGGCTTCCTACACCTTC. Translation: CAISGAGASYTF.

A word on this clonotype: Germline and junction disagree at one end, which may indicate a read error. The chain uses TRBV6-1 and TRBJ1-1; 7 bases fit TRBD1. CDR1 is MNHNS, CDR2 SASEGT, per germline. This CDR3 spans 15 amino acids. CDR3 amino acids: CVSNLANRGNTEAFF. The CDR3 DNA sequence: TGTGTCAGCAATTTGGCAAACAGGGGTAACACTGAAGCTTTCTTT.

The rearrangement uses TRBV9 and TRBJ1-4; perhaps TRBD1 as D (5 bases). Deletions cut 2 bases from V and 8 bases from J, with 13 bases between. The CDR3 consists of 14 residues. Germline-derived CDR1 and CDR2 are SGDLS and YYNGEE. The CDR3 spells CASSVEPKGEKLFF. For the CDR3, the DNA is TGTGCCAGCAGCGTCGAGCCGAAGGGGGAAAAACTGTTTTTT. Supplemented by reference TRBV9 and TRBJ1-4, the full variable domain reads DSGVTQTPKHLITATGQRVTLRCSPRSGDLSVYWYQQSLDQGLQFLIQYYNGEERAKGNILERFSAQQFPDLHSELNLSSLELGDSALYFCASSVEPKGEKLFFGSGTQLSVL.

The chain combines TRBV5-1 with TRBJ1-2, with 8 bases identical to TRBD1. This CDR3 has 15 amino acids. After removal of 1 base from V and 3 bases from J, the junction contained 5 bases not matched to a gene. Germline V gene lookup returns CDR1 SGHRS and CDR2 YFSETQ. The CDR3 region is CASSLTGGRDYGYTF. CDR3 DNA: TGCGCCAGCAGCTTGACAGGGGGAAGGGACTATGGCTACACCTTC.